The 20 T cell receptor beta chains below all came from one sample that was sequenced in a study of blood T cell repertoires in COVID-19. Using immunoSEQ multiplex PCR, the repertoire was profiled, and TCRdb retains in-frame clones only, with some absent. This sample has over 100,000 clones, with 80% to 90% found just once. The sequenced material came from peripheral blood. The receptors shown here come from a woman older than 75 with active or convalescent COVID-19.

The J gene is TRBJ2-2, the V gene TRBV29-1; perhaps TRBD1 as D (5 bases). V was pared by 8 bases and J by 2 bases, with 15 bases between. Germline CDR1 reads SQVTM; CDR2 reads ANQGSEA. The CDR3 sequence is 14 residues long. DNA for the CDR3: TGCAGCCTTGCTAAGGGGCCCAACACCGGGGAGCTGTTTTTT. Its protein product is CSLAKGPNTGELFF.

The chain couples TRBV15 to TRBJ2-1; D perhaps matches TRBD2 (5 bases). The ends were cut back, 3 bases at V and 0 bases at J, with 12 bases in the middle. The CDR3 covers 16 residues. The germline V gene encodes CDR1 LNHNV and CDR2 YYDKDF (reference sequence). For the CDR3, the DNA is TGTGCCACCAGCAGCCCTGGGAGAGGCTCCTACAATGAGCAGTTCTTC. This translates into CATSSPGRGSYNEQFF.

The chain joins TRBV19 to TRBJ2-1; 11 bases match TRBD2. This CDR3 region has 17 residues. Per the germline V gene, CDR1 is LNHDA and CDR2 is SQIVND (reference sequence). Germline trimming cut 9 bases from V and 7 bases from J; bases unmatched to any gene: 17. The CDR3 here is CASGTSGFGDRGNEQFF. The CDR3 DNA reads TGTGCCAGCGGGACTAGCGGTTTCGGAGACCGGGGGAATGAGCAGTTCTTC.

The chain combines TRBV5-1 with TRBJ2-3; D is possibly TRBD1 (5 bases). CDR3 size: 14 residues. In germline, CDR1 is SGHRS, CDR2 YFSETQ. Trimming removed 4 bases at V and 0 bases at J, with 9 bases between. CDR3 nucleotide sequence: TGCGCCAGCAGCAGAGGACATAGCACAGATACGCAGTATTTT. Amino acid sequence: CASSRGHSTDTQYF.

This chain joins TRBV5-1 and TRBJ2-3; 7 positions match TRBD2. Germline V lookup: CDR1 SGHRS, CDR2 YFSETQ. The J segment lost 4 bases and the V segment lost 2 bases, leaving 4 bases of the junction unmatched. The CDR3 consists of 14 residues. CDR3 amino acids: CASSLREAPDTQYF. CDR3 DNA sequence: TGCGCCAGCAGCTTACGGGAGGCTCCAGATACGCAGTATTTT.

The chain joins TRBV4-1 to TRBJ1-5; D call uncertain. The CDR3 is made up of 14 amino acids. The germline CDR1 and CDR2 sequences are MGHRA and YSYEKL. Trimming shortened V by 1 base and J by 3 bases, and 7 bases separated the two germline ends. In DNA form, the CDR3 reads TGCGCCAGCAGCCAAGCCCAAAACAATCAGCCCCAGCATTTT. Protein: CASSQAQNNQPQHF.

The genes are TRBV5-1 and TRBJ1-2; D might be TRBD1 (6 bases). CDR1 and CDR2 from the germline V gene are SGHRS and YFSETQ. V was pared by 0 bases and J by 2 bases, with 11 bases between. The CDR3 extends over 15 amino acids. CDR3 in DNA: TGCGCCAGCAGCTTGGGAACAGGGAAGAACTATGGCTACACCTTC. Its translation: CASSLGTGKNYGYTF.

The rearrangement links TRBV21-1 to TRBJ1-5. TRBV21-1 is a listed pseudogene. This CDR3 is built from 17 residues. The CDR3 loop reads CASSSFRDGGSNQPQHF. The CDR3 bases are TGTGCCAGCAGCTCCTTCCGGGACGGGGGGAGCAATCAGCCCCAGCATTTT.

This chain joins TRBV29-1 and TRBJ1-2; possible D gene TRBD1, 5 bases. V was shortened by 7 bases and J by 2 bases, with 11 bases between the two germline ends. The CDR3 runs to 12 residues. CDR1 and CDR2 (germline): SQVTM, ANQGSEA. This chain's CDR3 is CSAEEGNYGYTF. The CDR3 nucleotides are TGCAGCGCCGAGGAGGGGAACTATGGCTACACCTTC.

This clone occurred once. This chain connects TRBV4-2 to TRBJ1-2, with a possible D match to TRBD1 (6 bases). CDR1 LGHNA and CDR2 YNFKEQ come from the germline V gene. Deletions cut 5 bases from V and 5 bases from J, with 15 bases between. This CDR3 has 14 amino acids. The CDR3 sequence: CASSLGTTGYGYTF. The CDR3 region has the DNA TGTGCCAGCAGCTTAGGGACAACGGGGTATGGCTACACCTTC.

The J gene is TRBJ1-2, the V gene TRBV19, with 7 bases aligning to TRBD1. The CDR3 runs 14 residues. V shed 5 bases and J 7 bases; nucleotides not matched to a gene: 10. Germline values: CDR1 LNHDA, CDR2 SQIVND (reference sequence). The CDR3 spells CASSFTDRAGGYTF. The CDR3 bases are TGTGCCAGTAGTTTTACCGACAGGGCTGGTGGCTACACCTTC.

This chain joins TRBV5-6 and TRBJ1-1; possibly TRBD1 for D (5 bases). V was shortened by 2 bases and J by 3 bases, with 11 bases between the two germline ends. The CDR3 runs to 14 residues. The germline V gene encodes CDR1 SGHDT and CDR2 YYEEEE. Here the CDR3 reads CASSFQGVDTEAFF. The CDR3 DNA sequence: TGTGCCAGCAGCTTCCAGGGTGTGGACACTGAAGCTTTCTTT.

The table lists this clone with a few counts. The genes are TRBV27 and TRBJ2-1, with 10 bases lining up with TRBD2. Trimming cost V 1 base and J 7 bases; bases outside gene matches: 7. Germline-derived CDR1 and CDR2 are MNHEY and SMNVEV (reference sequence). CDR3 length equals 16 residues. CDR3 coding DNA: TGTGCCAGCAGTTTATTGCCCCTAGCGGGAGCGAATGAGCAGTTCTTC. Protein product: CASSLLPLAGANEQFF.

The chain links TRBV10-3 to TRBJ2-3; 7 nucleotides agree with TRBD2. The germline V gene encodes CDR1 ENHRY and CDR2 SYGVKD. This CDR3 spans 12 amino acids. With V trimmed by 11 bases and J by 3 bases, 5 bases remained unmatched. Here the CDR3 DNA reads TGTGCCGTGGGTAGCGGGACAGATACGCAGTATTTT. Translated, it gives CAVGSGTDTQYF.

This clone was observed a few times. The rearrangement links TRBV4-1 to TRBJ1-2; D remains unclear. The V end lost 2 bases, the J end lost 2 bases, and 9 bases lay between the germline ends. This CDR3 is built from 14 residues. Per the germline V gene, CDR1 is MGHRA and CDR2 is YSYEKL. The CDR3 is CASSQLGENYGYTF. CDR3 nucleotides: TGCGCCAGCAGCCAATTGGGCGAAAACTATGGCTACACCTTC.

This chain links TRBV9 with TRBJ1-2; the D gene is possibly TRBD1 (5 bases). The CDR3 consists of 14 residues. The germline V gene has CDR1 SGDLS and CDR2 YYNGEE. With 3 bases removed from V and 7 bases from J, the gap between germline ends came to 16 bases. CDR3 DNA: TGTGCCAGCAGCGAGAGTTTAGGGGTCGGTGGCTACACCTTC. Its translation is CASSESLGVGGYTF.

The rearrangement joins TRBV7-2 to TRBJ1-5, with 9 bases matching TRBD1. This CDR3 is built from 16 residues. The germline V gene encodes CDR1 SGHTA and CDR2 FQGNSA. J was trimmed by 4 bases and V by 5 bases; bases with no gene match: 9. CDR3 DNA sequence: TGTGCCAGCAGCGCGGACAGGGGAGCCGGGAATCAGCCCCAGCATTTT. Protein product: CASSADRGAGNQPQHF.

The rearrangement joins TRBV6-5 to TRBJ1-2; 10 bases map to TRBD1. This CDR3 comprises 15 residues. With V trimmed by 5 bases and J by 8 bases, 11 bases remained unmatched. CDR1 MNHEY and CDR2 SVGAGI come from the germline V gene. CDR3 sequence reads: CASSSRQGATHGYTF. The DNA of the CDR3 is TGTGCCAGCAGTAGTAGACAGGGGGCTACGCACGGCTACACCTTC.

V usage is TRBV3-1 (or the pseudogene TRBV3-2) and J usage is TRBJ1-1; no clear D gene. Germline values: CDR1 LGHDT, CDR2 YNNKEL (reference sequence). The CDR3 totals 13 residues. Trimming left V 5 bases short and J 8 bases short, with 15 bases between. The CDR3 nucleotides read TGTGCCAGCAGCGTGGAGGGTACATTGGAAGCTTTCTTT. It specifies CASSVEGTLEAFF.

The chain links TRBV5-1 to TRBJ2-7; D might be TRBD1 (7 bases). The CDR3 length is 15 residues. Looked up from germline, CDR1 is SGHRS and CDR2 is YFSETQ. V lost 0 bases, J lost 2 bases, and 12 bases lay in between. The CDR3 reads CASSLAAGGTYEQYF. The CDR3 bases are TGCGCCAGCAGCTTGGCGGCAGGGGGGACCTACGAGCAGTACTTC. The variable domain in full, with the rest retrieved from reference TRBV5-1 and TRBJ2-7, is KAGVTQTPRYLIKTRGQQVTLSCSPISGHRSVSWYQQTPGQGLQFLFEYFSETQRNKGNFPGRFSGRQFSNSRSEMNVSTLELGDSALYLCASSLAAGGTYEQYFGPGTRLTVT.